The rows below give T cell receptor beta chains drawn from one sample of a study of glioma-infiltrating T cells after dendritic cell vaccination. Libraries were prepared by immunoSEQ multiplex PCR; TCRdb keeps only in-frame clonotypes and omits some of them. The data hold around 60,000 clones, with around 86% observed a single time. This specimen was blood, taken after dendritic cell vaccination. The receptors stem from a human donor with glioblastoma. Both conserved end residues are part of each CDR3. The order of the fields is clone size, D gene, V gene, J gene, CDR3 protein, CDR3 DNA. D genes are given only for firm matches. Only some rows state a clone size, as once, few, many or a class for expanded clones.

>NA|NA|TRBV19|TRBJ2-1
CASSIVFHNEQFF
TGTGCCAGTAGTATAGTCTTCCACAATGAGCAGTTCTTC
>NA|TRBD2|TRBV11-3|TRBJ2-2
CASSSAGDGGTGELFF
TGTGCCAGCAGCTCAGCGGGAGATGGGGGAACCGGGGAGCTGTTTTTT
>NA|NA|TRBV6-7|TRBJ1-4
CASSPPLATNEKLFF
TGTGCCAGCAGCCCCCCTCTTGCAACTAATGAAAAACTGTTTTTT
>NA|TRBD2|TRBV4-3|TRBJ2-7
CASSQDNWEDIGGRSYYEQYF
TGCGCCAGCAGCCAAGATAATTGGGAAGACATTGGCGGGAGGAGTTACTACGAGCAGTACTTC
>NA|TRBD1|TRBV6-4|TRBJ2-1
CASSDQDRGEQFF
TGTGCCAGCAGTGACCAGGACAGGGGCGAGCAGTTCTTC
>NA|TRBD1|TRBV4-3|TRBJ1-4
CASSTRQGPNEKLFF
TGCGCCAGCAGCACACGACAGGGCCCTAATGAAAAACTGTTTTTT
>few|NA|TRBV14|TRBJ2-6
CASSPLSSGANVLTF
TGTGCCAGCAGTCCATTGTCATCTGGGGCCAACGTCCTGACTTTC
>NA|TRBD2|TRBV5-1|TRBJ2-1
CASSLGSGGTEYNEQFF
TGCGCCAGCAGCTTGGGTAGCGGGGGAACTGAGTACAATGAGCAGTTCTTC
>few|TRBD1|TRBV6-1|TRBJ2-2
CASSEGTGDTGELFF
TGTGCCAGCAGTGAAGGGACAGGGGACACCGGGGAGCTGTTTTTT
>NA|NA|TRBV30|TRBJ2-2
CAWNRLGVRELFF
TGTGCCTGGAACCGACTAGGGGTCCGGGAGCTGTTTTTT
>NA|NA|TRBV6-4|TRBJ2-2
CASRTETGRTGELFF
TGTGCCAGCAGAACAGAAACTGGTCGCACCGGGGAGCTGTTTTTT
>NA|TRBD2|TRBV18|TRBJ2-1
CASSPLAGGNEQFF
TGTGCCAGCTCACCTCTAGCGGGGGGAAATGAGCAGTTCTTC
>NA|TRBD2|TRBV10-3|TRBJ2-7
CAIRAGGGSYEQYF
TGTGCCATCAGGGCGGGAGGGGGATCCTACGAGCAGTACTTC
>NA|NA|TRBV29-1|TRBJ1-2
CSVGAGQSYGYTF
TGCAGCGTAGGAGCGGGACAAAGCTATGGCTACACCTTC
>NA|TRBD1|TRBV7-3|TRBJ1-1
CASSLKGAGLDTEAFF
TGTGCCAGCAGCTTAAAGGGGGCCGGCTTAGACACTGAAGCTTTCTTT
>NA|NA|TRBV30|TRBJ1-2
CAWTDYEAGYTF
TGTGCCTGGACGGATTATGAGGCTGGCTACACCTTC
>NA|TRBD1|TRBV27|TRBJ2-7
CASRDSFYEQYF
TGTGCCAGCCGGGACAGCTTCTACGAGCAGTACTTC
>NA|TRBD1|TRBV4-2|TRBJ2-2
CASSQGQGNTGELFF
TGTGCCAGCAGCCAGGGACAGGGAAACACCGGGGAGCTGTTTTTT
>NA|NA|TRBV20-1|TRBJ2-5
CSARVGETQYF
TGCAGTGCTAGAGTCGGGGAGACCCAGTACTTC
>NA|TRBD2|TRBV6-6|TRBJ2-5
CASRTREGVRETQYF
TGTGCCAGCAGGACACGGGAGGGCGTCAGAGAGACCCAGTACTTC
>NA|NA|TRBV30|TRBJ1-1
CAWSLGLQTEAFF
TGTGCCTGGAGTCTCGGTTTACAGACTGAAGCTTTCTTT
>NA|NA|TRBV28|TRBJ2-5
CASSSPGSKTQYF
TGTGCCAGCAGTTCCCCGGGGTCGAAGACCCAGTACTTC
>NA|TRBD1|TRBV18|TRBJ2-1
CASSPQSEDRVYNEQFF
TGTGCCAGCTCACCACAGTCCGAGGACAGGGTTTACAATGAGCAGTTCTTC
>NA|NA|TRBV4-3|TRBJ2-7
CASSQARSGTYHSYEQYF
TGCGCCAGCAGCCAAGCACGATCCGGGACATACCACTCCTACGAGCAGTACTTC
>once|NA|TRBV4-2|TRBJ2-7
CASSQALQPFGGYEQYF
TGTGCCAGCAGCCAAGCCTTGCAGCCCTTCGGGGGTTACGAGCAGTACTTC
>NA|NA|TRBV4-3|TRBJ2-1
CASSRIGGGLIEQFF
TGCGCCAGCAGCCGGATCGGGGGTGGGCTGATTGAGCAGTTCTTC
>few|NA|TRBV6-5|TRBJ2-1
CASSDVGEQFF
TGTGCCAGCAGCGACGTCGGGGAGCAGTTCTTC